Sequencing of this T cell receptor (beta chain) was carried out in a study of blood T cell repertoires in COVID-19. The assay was immunoSEQ multiplex PCR, and TCRdb's table has in-frame clones only and misses some. Seen here are a few hundred thousand clones, around 87% observed once, and the top ten hold around 2.9%. V was shortened by 3 bases and J by 6 bases, with 2 bases between the two germline ends. This CDR3 comprises 9 residues. CDR1 and CDR2 (germline): SQVTM, ANQGSEA. Source material: peripheral blood. The TCR was taken from a human donor in a cohort sampled during active COVID-19. This rearrangement joins TRBV29-1 to TRBJ1-2; D not resolved. DNA for the CDR3: TGCAGCGTTGACAATGGCTACACCTTC. It encodes CSVDNGYTF.